These 17 T cell receptor beta chains came from one sample sequenced in a study of regulatory and conventional T cells in RAG deficiency. The method was immunoSEQ multiplex PCR; TCRdb's version includes in-frame clones alone and lacks a portion of them. The sample shows fewer than 6,500 clones, 85% to 95% of them seen only once. The sequenced material came from CD8+ T cells sorted from blood. The origin of the receptors is a human donor with RAG deficiency presenting as severe combined immunodeficiency.

This chain uses TRBV9 with TRBJ2-1, with TRBD2 matching over 11 bases. This CDR3 is 15 amino acids long. J lost 8 bases, V lost 3 bases, and 7 bases had no gene match. Germline-derived CDR1 and CDR2 are SGDLS and YYNGEE. In DNA form, the CDR3 reads TGTGCCAGCAGCGGACTAGCGGGACATCCCGATGAGCAGTTCTTC. It translates to CASSGLAGHPDEQFF.

V and J are TRBV7-3 and TRBJ2-1, with TRBD1 matching 8 bases. The V gene end was trimmed by 5 bases and the J gene end by 9 bases; junction bases not matched to a gene: 6. Germline values: CDR1 SGHTA, CDR2 FQGTGA. CDR3 size: 13 residues. The CDR3: CASSPQGAGEQFF. CDR3 nucleotide sequence: TGTGCCAGCAGCCCCCAGGGGGCGGGTGAGCAGTTCTTC.

The CDR3 DNA reads as TGTGCCAGTAGTACTTGGGACACCTCCCAAGAGACCCAGTACTTC. This sequence encodes CASSTWDTSQETQYF. V gene TRBV19 combines with J gene TRBJ2-5, with a tentative D call TRBD1 (6 bases). The germline V and J ends were trimmed by 4 bases and 1 base, with 13 bases remaining between them. The CDR3 consists of 15 residues. Germline V gene sequence: CDR1 LNHDA, CDR2 SQIVND (reference sequence).

This CDR3 is CASSWTGDTQYF. In nucleotides, the CDR3 is TGTGCCAGCAGCTGGACAGGGGATACGCAGTATTTT. The chain is built from TRBV7-8 and TRBJ2-3; 8 positions match TRBD1. With 4 bases clipped from V and 6 bases from J, the junction kept 0 bases outside the gene matches. CDR1 is SGHVS, CDR2 FQNEAQ, per germline. The CDR3 runs 12 residues. The entire variable domain, with the rest obtained from reference TRBV7-8 and TRBJ2-3, is as follows: GAGVSQSPRYKVAKRGQDVALRCDPISGHVSLFWYQQALGQGPEFLTYFQNEAQLDKSGLPSDRFFAERPEGSVSTLKIQRTQQEDSAVYLCASSWTGDTQYFGPGTRLTVL.

The chain carries TRBV5-4 and TRBJ2-3; 7 nucleotides agree with TRBD1. Germline values: CDR1 SGHNT, CDR2 YYREEE (reference sequence). V shed 1 base, J shed 6 bases, and the junction held 5 bases outside the gene matches. This CDR3 comprises 14 residues. CDR3 DNA: TGTGCCAGCAGCTTGTTAGGGGGCGTGGATACGCAGTATTTT. Protein sequence: CASSLLGGVDTQYF.

CDR3 DNA: TGTGCCAGCAGCCAAGATGGGGACAACACTGAAGCTTTCTTT. This gives the protein CASSQDGDNTEAFF. The rearrangement uses TRBV4-2 and TRBJ1-1, with D maybe TRBD1 (5 bases). V shed 0 bases and J shed 2 bases, with 7 bases lying between them. This CDR3 is built from 14 residues. Germline V lookup: CDR1 LGHNA, CDR2 YNFKEQ.

The CDR3 spells CASSPRDRGSSYNEQFF. The DNA of the CDR3 is TGTGCCAGCAGCCCCCGGGACAGGGGAAGCTCCTACAATGAGCAGTTCTTC. V is TRBV4-2 and J is TRBJ2-1, with 10 nucleotides matching TRBD1. Losses at the gene ends were 4 bases for V and 0 bases for J; bases not matched to a gene: 6. CDR1 and CDR2 from the germline V gene are LGHNA and YNFKEQ. The CDR3 runs to 17 residues.

DNA of the CDR3: TGCGCCAGCAGCCAAGAGACAGGGAGCCCCTACGAGCAGTACTTC. Translation: CASSQETGSPYEQYF. This chain uses TRBV4-3 with TRBJ2-7, with TRBD1 matching over 7 bases. Germline V gene lookup returns CDR1 LGHNA and CDR2 YSLEER. The CDR3 is 15 residues long. The ends lost 0 bases at V and 2 bases at J; junction bases unmatched: 4.

The V and J genes are TRBV5-6 and TRBJ2-2, with D possibly matching TRBD1 (6 bases). From germline, CDR1 is SGHDT and CDR2 YYEEEE. V lost 1 base and J 4 bases, leaving 8 bases between the germline ends. This CDR3 is 14 amino acids long. CDR3: CASSLTGSTGELFF. The CDR3 DNA reads as TGTGCCAGCAGCTTGACAGGGAGCACCGGGGAGCTGTTTTTT.

This clone was observed once. This chain links TRBV7-3 with TRBJ2-1; 7 bases align to TRBD1. Germline CDR1 reads SGHTA; CDR2 reads FQGTGA. This CDR3 spans 15 amino acids. V trimming: 2 bases; J trimming: 0 bases; junction bases outside the gene matches: 1. CDR3 in amino acids: CASSLGTDSYNEQFF. In DNA form, the CDR3 reads TGTGCCAGCAGCTTAGGGACAGACTCCTACAATGAGCAGTTCTTC.

This chain connects TRBV9 to TRBJ2-1; 7 nucleotides align to TRBD1. Trimming cost V 0 bases and J 6 bases; bases outside gene matches: 0. Germline values: CDR1 SGDLS, CDR2 YYNGEE. This CDR3 region has 13 residues. The CDR3 coding sequence is TGTGCCAGCAGCGTAGCAGGGGGCAATGAGCAGTTCTTC. Its translation is CASSVAGGNEQFF.

J is TRBJ2-5 and V is TRBV28, with 9 bases matching TRBD1. The CDR3 runs to 12 residues. Per germline, CDR1 MDHEN and CDR2 SYDVKM. V was pared by 6 bases and J by 4 bases, with 0 bases of the junction left unmatched. CDR3: CASRGQGETQYF. In DNA, the CDR3 is TGTGCCAGCAGGGGACAGGGAGAGACCCAGTACTTC.

The gene calls are TRBV5-1 and TRBJ2-5; the D gene could be TRBD1 or TRBD2 (5 bases each). Deletions cut 0 bases from V and 6 bases from J, with 12 bases between. The CDR3 covers 14 residues. Germline V gene sequence: CDR1 SGHRS, CDR2 YFSETQ. The CDR3 nucleotides read TGCGCCAGCAGCTTGGCTGTGGGGGTACAGACCCAGTACTTC. Protein: CASSLAVGVQTQYF.

This clone was counted a single time. The chain combines TRBV5-4 with TRBJ2-2; no definite D call. The CDR3 contains 12 residues. Trimming took 4 bases from V and 3 from J, leaving 4 bases between them. CDR1 and CDR2 (germline): SGHNT, YYREEE (reference sequence). The CDR3 DNA reads TGTGCCAGCAGCCCTTACACCGGGGAGCTGTTTTTT. Translating it yields CASSPYTGELFF.

The chain has TRBV5-6 and TRBJ2-7, with 8 bases fitting TRBD2. This CDR3 is 17 amino acids long. Germline assignment: CDR1 SGHDT and CDR2 YYEEEE. J gave up 9 bases and V 4 bases, and 21 bases lay outside the gene matches. The CDR3 nucleotides read TGTGCCAGCAGCCTGGCAGGACTAGCAGGATCTTTCCTATGGCAGTACTTC. Translated: CASSLAGLAGSFLWQYF.

The chain employs TRBV7-2 and TRBJ2-3, with 11 bases lining up with TRBD1. The CDR3 is 14 residues long. V was pared by 5 bases and J by 4 bases, with 2 bases of the junction left unmatched. The V gene's germline CDR1 is SGHTA and CDR2 FQGNSA. In nucleotides, the CDR3 is TGTGCCAGCAGCCCGGGACAGGGGGCAGATACGCAGTATTTT. Its translation: CASSPGQGADTQYF.

The V gene is TRBV25-1, the J gene TRBJ2-7, with D possibly being TRBD1 (6 bases). This CDR3 contains 14 residues. Germline CDR1 and CDR2: MGHDK and SYGVNS. The V end lost 4 bases, the J end lost 0 bases, and 10 bases lay between the germline ends. CDR3 residues: CASSAGTFSYEQYF. CDR3 coding DNA: TGTGCCAGCAGTGCCGGGACATTCTCCTACGAGCAGTACTTC.